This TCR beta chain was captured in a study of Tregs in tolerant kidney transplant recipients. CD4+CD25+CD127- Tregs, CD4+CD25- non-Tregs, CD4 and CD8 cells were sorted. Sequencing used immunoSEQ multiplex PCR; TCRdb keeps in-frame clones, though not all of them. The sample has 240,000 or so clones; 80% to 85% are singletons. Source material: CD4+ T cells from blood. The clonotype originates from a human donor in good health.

This chain's CDR3 is CASSSGPGSLQETQYF. In DNA, the CDR3 is TGTGCCAGCAGCTCTGGCCCCGGGTCGTTACAAGAGACCCAGTACTTC. This chain connects TRBV5-4 to TRBJ2-5, with D hard to call. The V gene's germline CDR1 is SGHNT and CDR2 YYREEE (reference sequence). V lost 3 bases, J lost 2 bases, and 17 bases lay in between. The CDR3 consists of 16 residues.